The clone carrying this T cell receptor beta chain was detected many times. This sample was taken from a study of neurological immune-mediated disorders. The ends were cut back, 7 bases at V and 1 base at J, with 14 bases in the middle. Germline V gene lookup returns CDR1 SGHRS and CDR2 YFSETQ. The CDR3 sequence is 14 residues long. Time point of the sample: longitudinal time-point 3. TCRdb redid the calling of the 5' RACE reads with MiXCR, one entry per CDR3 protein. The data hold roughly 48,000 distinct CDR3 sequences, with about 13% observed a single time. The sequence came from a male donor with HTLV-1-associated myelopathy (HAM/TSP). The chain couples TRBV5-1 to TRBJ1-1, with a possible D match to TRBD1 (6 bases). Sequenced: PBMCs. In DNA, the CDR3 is TGCGCCAGCGGTAGGGGGGAAAAGAACACTGAAGCTTTCTTT. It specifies CASGRGEKNTEAFF. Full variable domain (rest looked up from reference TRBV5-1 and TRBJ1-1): KAGVTQTPRYLIKTRGQQVTLSCSPISGHRSVSWYQQTPGQGLQFLFEYFSETQRNKGNFPGRFSGRQFSNSRSEMNVSTLELGDSALYLCASGRGEKNTEAFFGQGTRLTVV.